One and the same sample provided the 7 T cell receptor beta chains below, sequenced in a study of CD4 T cells in relation to SARS-CoV-2 and coronaviruses (TCRdb year 2021). CD4+ T cells from unexposed donors were collected before the COVID-19 pandemic (2011-2018). After about 9 days of culture, CD4+ T cells were isolated with the EasySep CD4+ T cell isolation kit. Their cognate antigens are unknown. The method behind the library was the immunoSEQ multiplex PCR assay. Here the immuneACCESS table is served through TCRdb, limited to in-frame sequences with V and J called. Missing clones are a known gap in these copies; in checked studies unresolved V genes cover under half, and the rest lacks a known reason. This sample has 22,000 or so clones in its table, and about 70% of those were observed once. About 20% of the sample is taken by the ten largest. The sample consisted of CD4+ T cells from PBMCs, cultured in vitro. All receptors derive from a human donor in good health.

This clone has just a few counts. The chain carries TRBV5-1 and TRBJ2-5; D remains ambiguous. Germline lookup yields CDR1 SGHRS and CDR2 YFSETQ. Trimming removed 0 bases from V and 1 base from J, with 1 base in between. This CDR3 is 12 amino acids long. The DNA for the CDR3 is TGCGCCAGCAGCTTGGCCCAAGAGACCCAGTACTTC. Its protein is CASSLAQETQYF.

The chain employs TRBV6-5 and TRBJ2-1; a possible D gene is TRBD2 (6 bases). The V end lost 0 bases, the J end lost 9 bases, and 18 bases lay between the germline ends. The V gene's germline CDR1 is MNHEY and CDR2 SVGAGI. This CDR3 has 16 residues. The CDR3 is CASSYSYPTGAVEQFF. CDR3 in DNA: TGTGCCAGCAGTTACTCGTACCCGACGGGAGCTGTTGAGCAGTTCTTC.

This clone was counted only a few times. The V call is TRBV3-1 (or the pseudogene TRBV3-2), the J call TRBJ2-7; no reliable D call. CDR1 is LGHDT and CDR2 is YNNKEL in the germline V gene (reference sequence). There are 15 residues in the CDR3. Trimming stripped 1 base from V and 2 bases from J, with 12 bases between. The CDR3 coding sequence is TGTGCCAGCAGCCAAGCCGAAGGTTGGGCCTACGAGCAGTACTTC. Residues: CASSQAEGWAYEQYF.

This clone was seen more than once but under ten times. The chain links TRBV11-2 to TRBJ2-7; possibly TRBD1 or TRBD2 for D (5 bases each). This CDR3 contains 17 residues. V was trimmed by 2 bases and J by 1 base, leaving 18 bases between them. CDR1 is SGHAT and CDR2 is FQNNGV in the germline V gene. CDR3 DNA sequence: TGTGCCAGCAGCTTAAGGGGCGGGCAGGGCCGGTCCTACGAGCAGTACTTC. The encoded protein is CASSLRGGQGRSYEQYF.

The rearrangement uses TRBV25-1 and TRBJ1-5, with a tentative D call TRBD1 (5 bases). The CDR3 length is 14 residues. With 8 bases removed from V and 8 bases from J, the gap between germline ends came to 19 bases. Germline V gene lookup returns CDR1 MGHDK and CDR2 SYGVNS. Here the CDR3 DNA reads TGTGCCAGCCCCGATGGGGCAGGGCTGGAGCCCCAGCATTTT. Residues: CASPDGAGLEPQHF.

The chain employs TRBV18 and TRBJ1-6; D uncertain. V was shortened by 6 bases and J by 2 bases, with 11 bases between the two germline ends. The germline V gene encodes CDR1 KGHSH and CDR2 LQKENI. The CDR3 is made up of 15 amino acids. The CDR3 DNA is TGTGCCAGCTCCGAAGAAAGGGCCTATAATTCACCCCTCCACTTT. Protein: CASSEERAYNSPLHF.

The chain is built from TRBV7-2 and TRBJ1-5; D is uncertain. The germline V gene has CDR1 SGHTA and CDR2 FQGNSA. Trimming removed 1 base from V and 12 bases from J, with 7 bases in between. The CDR3 consists of 11 residues. The CDR3 protein is CASSLGRFQHF. DNA for the CDR3: TGTGCCAGCAGCTTAGGGAGGTTCCAGCATTTT.